A single sample is the source of the 6 T cell receptor beta chains below, sequenced in a study of T cell responses to AZD1222 COVID-19 vaccine. TCRdb keeps only in-frame clones here, not all; method: immunoSEQ multiplex PCR. The repertoire holds some 130,000 clones, approximately 90% seen once, with approximately 8.4% in the top ten. The material sequenced was peripheral blood, taken on day 0 of AZD1222 vaccination. The receptors were gathered from an adult in good health.

The chain recombines TRBV7-8 with TRBJ2-2; D may be TRBD1 (5 bases). The length of the CDR3 is 15 residues. V gave up 5 bases and J gave up 1 base, with 11 bases separating them. Germline loops: CDR1 SGHVS, CDR2 FQNEAQ. Here the CDR3 DNA reads TGTGCCAGCAGCACATCGACAGAGAACACCGGGGAGCTGTTTTTT. This sequence encodes CASSTSTENTGELFF.

The chain links TRBV15 to TRBJ2-6, with D tentatively TRBD1 (6 bases). CDR3 length equals 16 residues. Germline CDR1 reads LNHNV; CDR2 reads YYDKDF (reference sequence). The V gene lost 5 bases and the J gene lost 4 bases, with 15 bases spanning the gap. CDR3: CATSSTGHSGANVLTF. The CDR3 bases are TGTGCCACCAGCTCCACAGGGCATTCCGGGGCCAACGTCCTGACTTTC.

The chain uses TRBV15 and TRBJ2-1; D might be TRBD1 (6 bases). CDR1 and CDR2 (germline): LNHNV, YYDKDF (reference sequence). V was shortened by 5 bases and J by 9 bases, with 17 bases between the two germline ends. CDR3 length: 14 amino acids. The chain's CDR3 is CATSRPATGIEQFF. The CDR3 DNA reads TGTGCCACCAGCCGACCAGCCACAGGGATTGAGCAGTTCTTC.

V and J are TRBV5-1 and TRBJ1-1; D is unclear. CDR1 is SGHRS, CDR2 YFSETQ, per germline. The CDR3 consists of 13 residues. V lost 0 bases, J lost 1 base, and 4 bases lay in between. The CDR3 DNA is TGCGCCAGCAGCTTGGCGCCGAACACTGAAGCTTTCTTT. Amino acid sequence: CASSLAPNTEAFF.

This clone was found a few times. This chain links TRBV11-3 with TRBJ2-2; D is possibly TRBD2 (5 bases). V gave up 5 bases and J gave up 7 bases, with 14 bases separating them. There are 14 residues in the CDR3. Germline V gene lookup returns CDR1 SGHNT and CDR2 YENEEA. CDR3 DNA sequence: TGTGCCAGCAGCCCAAACCCCGGGGACGGGGAGCTGTTTTTT. It yields the protein CASSPNPGDGELFF.

The chain employs TRBV5-1 and TRBJ1-1; D is possibly TRBD1 (6 bases). The germline V and J ends were trimmed by 0 bases and 1 base, with 7 bases remaining between them. CDR1 is SGHRS, CDR2 YFSETQ, per germline. The CDR3 length is 14 residues. CDR3 sequence: CASSLGQANTEAFF. CDR3 nucleotides: TGCGCCAGCAGCTTGGGACAGGCGAACACTGAAGCTTTCTTT.